These 24 T cell receptor beta chains share one sample of origin, sequenced in a study of shared T cell receptors in the human thymus. Sequenced by immunoSEQ multiplex PCR; TCRdb stores in-frame clones only, minus some. The sample records 450,000 to 650,000 clones, 75% to 80% being singletons. These records were also assigned to another study, of human thymus T cells.

Sequencing input: thymocytes. Source of these receptors: a boy less than two years old with a congenital heart defect.

With respect to this clone: This CDR3 is also generated by other DNA sequences in the sample. The V gene is TRBV6-1, the J gene TRBJ1-2; 7 bases match TRBD1. The CDR3 loop spans 13 amino acids. The germline V gene encodes CDR1 MNHNS and CDR2 SASEGT. Trimming removed 8 bases from V and 3 bases from J; junction bases left unmatched: 6. The DNA for the CDR3 is TGTGCCAGCCGCAGGACAGGTGACTATGGCTACACCTTC. Translating it yields CASRRTGDYGYTF.

The chain is built from TRBV5-4 and TRBJ1-3, with 7 bases identical to TRBD1. The ends lost 5 bases at V and 0 bases at J; junction bases unmatched: 5. This CDR3 is built from 15 residues. In germline, CDR1 is SGHNT, CDR2 YYREEE (reference sequence). In DNA, the CDR3 is TGTGCCAGCAGACGGACAGGTTGCTCTGGAAACACCATATATTTT. Its translation: CASRRTGCSGNTIYF.

The V call is TRBV7-9, the J call TRBJ2-7; D is unclear. From germline, CDR1 is SEHNR and CDR2 FQNEAQ (reference sequence). V dropped 4 bases and J dropped 7 bases, with 14 bases sitting between them. CDR3 length: 13 amino acids. CDR3 sequence: CASSSNACPEQYF. CDR3 nucleotide sequence: TGTGCCAGCAGCTCGAACGCGTGCCCTGAGCAGTACTTC.

This chain connects TRBV30 to TRBJ2-1; 8 nucleotides match TRBD1. CDR1 GTSNPN and CDR2 SVGIG come from the germline V gene (reference sequence). The CDR3 extends over 14 amino acids. Trimming cost V 1 base and J 6 bases; bases outside gene matches: 5. CDR3 amino acids: CAWSAQGAFNEQFF. The CDR3 nucleotides read TGTGCCTGGAGTGCGCAGGGGGCTTTCAATGAGCAGTTCTTC.

The CDR3 protein is CASSKEGSSSYEQYF. The DNA of the CDR3 is TGTGCCAGTAGTAAAGAGGGGAGCAGCTCCTACGAGCAGTACTTC. The V gene is TRBV19, the J gene TRBJ2-7; tentatively, D is TRBD1 or TRBD2 (5 bases each). In germline, CDR1 is LNHDA, CDR2 SQIVND (reference sequence). This CDR3 is built from 15 residues. Trimming shortened V by 4 bases and J by 0 bases, and 13 bases separated the two germline ends.

The gene calls are TRBV14 and TRBJ2-5; D may be TRBD1 (5 bases). The CDR3 is 16 residues long. Germline V gene data show CDR1 as SGHDN and CDR2 as FVKESK. V was cut by 1 base and J by 2 bases, with 14 bases left in between. CDR3 sequence reads: CASSQVAHRLQETQYF. The CDR3 region has the DNA TGTGCCAGCAGCCAAGTTGCACACAGGTTACAAGAGACCCAGTACTTC.

The genes are TRBV30 and TRBJ1-5; the match to TRBD1 covers 9 bases. V lost 5 bases to trimming and J lost 2 bases; unmatched junction nucleotides: 10. This CDR3 is 16 amino acids long. The germline V gene has CDR1 GTSNPN and CDR2 SVGIG (reference sequence). CDR3 loop: CAWGRNRGPGNQPQHF. CDR3 bases: TGTGCCTGGGGCCGAAACAGGGGGCCGGGCAATCAGCCCCAGCATTTT.

The table lists this clone with a few counts. The rearrangement links TRBV9 to TRBJ2-7; 7 nucleotides line up with TRBD1. This CDR3 has 14 amino acids. Germline V gene lookup returns CDR1 SGDLS and CDR2 YYNGEE. V was pared by 0 bases and J by 6 bases, with 6 bases of the junction left unmatched. In DNA form, the CDR3 reads TGTGCCAGCAGCGTAGGGACAGGCCAGCCCGAGCAGTACTTC. Encoded protein: CASSVGTGQPEQYF.

The chain links TRBV6-5 to TRBJ2-3, with 9 positions matching TRBD1. CDR3 length equals 16 residues. Per the germline V gene, CDR1 is MNHEY and CDR2 is SVGAGI. V dropped 0 bases and J dropped 3; count of bases not matched to a gene: 4. The CDR3 DNA reads as TGTGCCAGCAGTTACTCGGGGACAGGGCGGACAGATACGCAGTATTTT. It specifies CASSYSGTGRTDTQYF.

The rearrangement links TRBV28 to TRBJ2-1, with D perhaps matching TRBD2 (6 bases). Germline V lookup: CDR1 MDHEN, CDR2 SYDVKM. There are 19 residues in the CDR3. The V end was cut by 3 bases, the J end by 5 bases, with 26 bases between. The CDR3 sequence: CASSFKVSGERNGHNEQFF. In nucleotides, the CDR3 is TGTGCCAGCAGTTTCAAGGTTTCGGGGGAGCGGAATGGCCACAATGAGCAGTTCTTC.

This chain joins TRBV11-1 and TRBJ2-7, with 9 bases aligning to TRBD1. The length of the CDR3 is 16 residues. The germline V gene has CDR1 SGHAT and CDR2 FQDESV (reference sequence). V gave up 6 bases and J gave up 0 bases; unmatched junction bases: 9. CDR3 nucleotide sequence: TGTGCCAGCAGACCAACAGGGGGCCCCCTCTCCTACGAGCAGTACTTC. Its translation is CASRPTGGPLSYEQYF.

In its sample, this clone was seen a few times. This chain joins TRBV6-4 and TRBJ2-3; TRBD2 aligns across 8 bases. V gave up 6 bases and J gave up 2 bases; unmatched junction bases: 7. CDR1 MRHNA and CDR2 SNTAGT come from the germline V gene. CDR3 length: 15 amino acids. This chain's CDR3 is CASRERESLTDTQYF. CDR3 coding DNA: TGTGCCAGCAGAGAGCGGGAGTCACTCACAGATACGCAGTATTTT.

V gene TRBV10-3 combines with J gene TRBJ1-6; TRBD1 matches 7 bases. Trimming at V came to 10 bases and at J to 14 bases, leaving 14 bases not matched to a gene. This CDR3 spans 13 amino acids. Germline values: CDR1 ENHRY, CDR2 SYGVKD. CDR3 sequence: CATKGQHPSALHF. CDR3 coding DNA: TGTGCCACCAAGGGACAGCATCCTAGCGCCCTCCACTTT.

The chain joins TRBV7-9 to TRBJ1-2, with 10 positions matching TRBD1. The CDR3 consists of 15 residues. CDR1 and CDR2 from the germline V gene are SEHNR and FQNEAQ (reference sequence). Trimming removed 4 bases from V and 4 bases from J; junction bases left unmatched: 6. In nucleotides, the CDR3 is TGTGCCAGCAGCTGTGACAGGGGGCGGTCCTATGGCTACACCTTC. Its protein is CASSCDRGRSYGYTF.

On this clone: A junction end diverges from the germline sequence, so it may reflect a read error. The gene calls are TRBV6-6 and TRBJ1-2; the D gene is possibly TRBD1 (5 bases). CDR1 and CDR2 (germline): MNHNY, SVGAGI (reference sequence). The CDR3 runs 16 residues. In DNA form, the CDR3 reads TGTGCCAGCAGTTACTCTGGCAGGGCCCCTAAATATGGCTACACCTTC. The encoded protein is CASSYSGRAPKYGYTF.

The table lists this clone with a few counts. The chain joins TRBV6-1 to TRBJ2-1; possible D gene TRBD2, 6 bases. The CDR3 is 11 residues long. The V gene lost 7 bases and the J gene lost 11 bases, with 12 bases spanning the gap. Germline CDR1 is MNHNS and CDR2 is SASEGT. The CDR3 sequence: CASTMGGQQFF. The CDR3 DNA reads as TGTGCCAGCACCATGGGGGGACAGCAGTTCTTC.

This chain's CDR3 is CASSLEAGYEQYF. The CDR3 nucleotides are TGTGCCAGCAGCTTAGAGGCGGGTTACGAGCAGTACTTC. The V and J genes are TRBV7-8 and TRBJ2-7; weak D call: TRBD2 (5 bases). Germline V lookup: CDR1 SGHVS, CDR2 FQNEAQ. CDR3 length: 13 amino acids. Trimming took 1 base from V and 4 from J, leaving 8 bases between them.

The chain joins TRBV19 to TRBJ1-4; 8 bases match TRBD1. This CDR3 spans 18 amino acids. CDR1 is LNHDA and CDR2 is SQIVND in the germline V gene (reference sequence). V gave up 0 bases and J gave up 3 bases; unmatched junction bases: 9. CDR3 region: CASSIDRTGFPANEKLFF. CDR3 coding DNA: TGTGCCAGTAGTATAGACCGGACAGGGTTCCCAGCTAATGAAAAACTGTTTTTT. The complete variable domain, with remaining parts taken from reference TRBV19 and TRBJ1-4, reads DGGITQSPKYLFRKEGQNVTLSCEQNLNHDAMYWYRQDPGQGLRLIYYSQIVNDFQKGDIAEGYSVSREKKESFPLTVTSAQKNPTAFYLCASSIDRTGFPANEKLFFGSGTQLSVL.

V usage is TRBV5-1 and J usage is TRBJ2-7, with TRBD1 as a possible D gene (6 bases). The CDR3 extends over 15 amino acids. Germline CDR1 is SGHRS and CDR2 is YFSETQ. Trimming cost V 2 bases and J 2 bases, with 14 bases left between them. CDR3: CASSLAGTLTYEQYF. CDR3 sequence (DNA): TGCGCCAGCAGCTTAGCCGGGACACTAACCTACGAGCAGTACTTC.

The chain carries TRBV29-1 and TRBJ1-1, with 9 bases identical to TRBD1. The CDR3 consists of 17 residues. V lost 7 bases, J lost 0 bases, and 15 bases stayed unmatched. The germline V gene has CDR1 SQVTM and CDR2 ANQGSEA. CDR3 sequence: CSGEGQGAPGVNTEAFF. The CDR3, as DNA: TGCAGCGGGGAGGGACAGGGAGCCCCCGGGGTGAACACTGAAGCTTTCTTT.

This chain connects TRBV29-1 to TRBJ2-1, with TRBD2 matching 10 bases. Germline lookup yields CDR1 SQVTM and CDR2 ANQGSEA. The CDR3 runs 13 residues. CDR3 sequence: CTASGSPNNEQFF. The CDR3 nucleotides are TGCACCGCTAGCGGGAGCCCCAACAATGAGCAGTTCTTC.

The CDR3: CASIEGALAGVLETQYF. CDR3 DNA sequence: TGTGCCAGCATTGAGGGAGCCCTAGCGGGAGTGTTAGAGACCCAGTACTTC. The chain uses TRBV2 and TRBJ2-5, with 10 bases identical to TRBD2. The germline V gene encodes CDR1 SNHLY and CDR2 FYNNEI. The CDR3 is 17 residues long. The trim removed 7 bases at V and 4 bases at J, leaving 15 bases unmatched.

This rearrangement joins TRBV5-4 to TRBJ2-1; 12 nucleotides match TRBD2. This CDR3 is 20 amino acids long. Germline V gives CDR1 SGHNT, CDR2 YYREEE (reference sequence). With V trimmed by 4 bases and J by 3 bases, 17 bases remained unmatched. CDR3 in DNA: TGTGCCAGCAGCCCCTACTGGACTAGCGGGACAACGCGCCTCTACAATGAGCAGTTCTTC. Translation: CASSPYWTSGTTRLYNEQFF.

This clone was seen once. This rearrangement joins TRBV25-1 to TRBJ2-7, with 9 bases that match TRBD1. This CDR3 comprises 16 residues. V lost 5 bases and J lost 5; bases outside the gene matches: 13. Per germline, CDR1 MGHDK and CDR2 SYGVNS. The chain's CDR3 is CASSPPPGQGAHEQYF. CDR3 in DNA: TGTGCCAGCAGTCCCCCACCGGGACAGGGAGCCCACGAGCAGTACTTC.